The TCR beta chain described here comes from a study of T-cell memory formation after mild COVID-19. Overall study context: Across donors, TCR clusters were largely donor specific. General study findings and limits: A second wave of clones peaked on day 37, and their SARS-CoV-2 specificity went unconfirmed.

From the 5' RACE reads, TCRdb called clonotypes with MiXCR, one entry per CDR3 protein. The sample comprises some 250,000 distinct CDR3 sequences, 8.5% to 9.5% of which are singletons, and more than 20% rests with the top ten. The germline V gene encodes CDR1 SGHDT and CDR2 YYEEEE. This CDR3 contains 16 residues. The V segment lost 4 bases and the J segment 3 bases; nucleotides outside the gene matches: 8. A word on this clonotype: The antigen is unknown.

Source material: PBMCs or a T cell subset sorted from them (not recorded which). The TCR originated in a man aged 18 to 29 who had mild COVID-19 (a few samples of this study predate the infection). Cell type and time point are not known. This rearrangement joins TRBV5-6 to TRBJ2-2, with 8 bases lining up with TRBD2. This CDR3 reads CASSASGRGDTGELFF. The DNA for the CDR3 is TGTGCCAGCAGCGCTTCTGGGCGGGGGGACACCGGGGAGCTGTTTTTT. Combining the CDR3 with reference TRBV5-6 and TRBJ2-2 gives the whole variable domain DAGVTQSPTHLIKTRGQQVTLRCSPKSGHDTVSWYQQALGQGPQFIFQYYEEEERQRGNFPDRFSGHQFPNYSSELNVNALLLGDSALYLCASSASGRGDTGELFFGEGSRLTVL.